This T cell receptor (beta chain) was recorded in a study of T cells in narcolepsy. Produced via immunoSEQ multiplex PCR; TCRdb's table is partial and in-frame only. The sample contains about 17,000 clones, around 77% of which appear only once. With regard to this clone: Its specificity is not known.

Study-level findings and limits: HCRT-specific and TRIB2-specific autoreactive clonotypes appeared among same-patient CSF and blood CD4+ clonotypes.

This receptor was identified in a human donor with narcolepsy. Source material: CD45RA- memory CD8+ T cells from PBMCs.

This CDR3 is CASSYGSFSEQFF. In DNA, the CDR3 is TGTGCCAGCAGTTACGGGAGTTTCTCTGAGCAGTTCTTC. V usage is TRBV6-5 and J usage is TRBJ2-1; TRBD2 is a possible D gene (5 bases). Germline V gives CDR1 MNHEY, CDR2 SVGAGI. The CDR3 runs to 13 residues. Trimming removed 2 bases from V and 9 bases from J, with 11 bases in between.